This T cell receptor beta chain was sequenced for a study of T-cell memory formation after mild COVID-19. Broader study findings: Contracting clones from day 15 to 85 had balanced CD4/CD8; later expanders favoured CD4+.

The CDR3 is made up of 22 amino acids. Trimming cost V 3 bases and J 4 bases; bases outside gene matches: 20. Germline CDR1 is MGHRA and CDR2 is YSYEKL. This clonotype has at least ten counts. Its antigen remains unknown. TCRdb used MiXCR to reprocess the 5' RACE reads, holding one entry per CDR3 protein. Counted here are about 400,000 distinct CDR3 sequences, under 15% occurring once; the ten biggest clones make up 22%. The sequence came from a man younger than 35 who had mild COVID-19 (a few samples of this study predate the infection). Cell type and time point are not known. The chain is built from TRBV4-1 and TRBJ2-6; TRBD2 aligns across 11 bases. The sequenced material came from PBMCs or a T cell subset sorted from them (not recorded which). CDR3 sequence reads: CASSHRKTSGGPPARGANVLTF. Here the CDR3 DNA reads TGCGCCAGCAGCCACCGCAAAACTAGCGGGGGTCCACCGGCGCGGGGGGCCAACGTCCTGACTTTC.